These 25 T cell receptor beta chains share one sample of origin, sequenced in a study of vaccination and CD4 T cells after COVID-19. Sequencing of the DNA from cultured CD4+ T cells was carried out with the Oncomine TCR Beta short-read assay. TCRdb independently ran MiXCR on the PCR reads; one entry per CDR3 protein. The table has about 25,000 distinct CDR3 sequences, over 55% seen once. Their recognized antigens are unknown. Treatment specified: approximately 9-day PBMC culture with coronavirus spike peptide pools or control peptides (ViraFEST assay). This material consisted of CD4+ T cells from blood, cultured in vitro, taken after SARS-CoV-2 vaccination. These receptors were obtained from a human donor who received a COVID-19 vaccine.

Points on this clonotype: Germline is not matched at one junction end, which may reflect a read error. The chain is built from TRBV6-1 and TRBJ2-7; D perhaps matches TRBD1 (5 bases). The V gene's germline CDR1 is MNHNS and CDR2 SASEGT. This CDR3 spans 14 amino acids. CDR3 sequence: CASSELGDFYEQYF. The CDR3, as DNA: TGCGCCAGCAGTGAGCTAGGGGATTTCTACGAGCAGTACTTC.

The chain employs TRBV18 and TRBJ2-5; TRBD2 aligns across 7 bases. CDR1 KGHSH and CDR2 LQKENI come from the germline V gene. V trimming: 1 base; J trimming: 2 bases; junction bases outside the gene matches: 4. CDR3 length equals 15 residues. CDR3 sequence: CASSPLRGGQETQYF. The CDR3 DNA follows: TGTGCCAGCTCACCACTTAGGGGAGGGCAAGAGACCCAGTACTTC. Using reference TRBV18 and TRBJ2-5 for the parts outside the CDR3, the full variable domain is NAGVMQNPRHLVRRRGQEARLRCSPMKGHSHVYWYRQLPEEGLKFMVYLQKENIIDESGMPKERFSAEFPKEGPSILRIQQVVRGDSAAYFCASSPLRGGQETQYFGPGTRLLVL.

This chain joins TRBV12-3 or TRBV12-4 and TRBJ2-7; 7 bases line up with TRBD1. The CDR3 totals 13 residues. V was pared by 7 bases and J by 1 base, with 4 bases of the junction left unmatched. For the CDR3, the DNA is TGTGCCAGCACCCCGGGACAGTCCTACGAGCAGTACTTC. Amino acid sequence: CASTPGQSYEQYF.

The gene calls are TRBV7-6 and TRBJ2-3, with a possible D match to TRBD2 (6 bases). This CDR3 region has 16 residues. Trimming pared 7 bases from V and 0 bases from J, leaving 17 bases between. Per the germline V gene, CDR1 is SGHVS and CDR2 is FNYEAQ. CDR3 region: CASKREAGSSTDTQYF. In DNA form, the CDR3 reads TGTGCCAGCAAGAGAGAAGCGGGTTCTAGCACAGATACGCAGTATTTT. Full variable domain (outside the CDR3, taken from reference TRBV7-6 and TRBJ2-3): GAGVSQSPRYKVTKRGQDVALRCDPISGHVSLYWYRQALGQGPEFLTYFNYEAQQDKSGLPNDRFSAERPEGSISTLTIQRTEQRDSAMYRCASKREAGSSTDTQYFGPGTRLTVL.

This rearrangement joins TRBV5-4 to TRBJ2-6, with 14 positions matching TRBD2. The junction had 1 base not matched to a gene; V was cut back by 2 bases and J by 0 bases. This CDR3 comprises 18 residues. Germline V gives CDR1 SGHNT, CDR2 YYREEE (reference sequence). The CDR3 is CASSLGLAGGSGANVLTF. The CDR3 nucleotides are TGTGCCAGCAGCTTAGGACTAGCGGGGGGCTCTGGGGCCAACGTCCTGACTTTC. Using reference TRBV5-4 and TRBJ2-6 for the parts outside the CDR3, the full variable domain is ETGVTQSPTHLIKTRGQQVTLRCSSQSGHNTVSWYQQALGQGPQFIFQYYREEENGRGNFPPRFSGLQFPNYSSELNVNALELDDSALYLCASSLGLAGGSGANVLTFGAGSRLTVL.

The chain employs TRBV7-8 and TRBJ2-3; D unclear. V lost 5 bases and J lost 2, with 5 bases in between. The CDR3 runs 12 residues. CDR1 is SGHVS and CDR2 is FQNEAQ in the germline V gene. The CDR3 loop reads CASSTYTDTQYF. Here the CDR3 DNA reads TGTGCCAGCAGCACCTACACAGATACGCAGTATTTT.

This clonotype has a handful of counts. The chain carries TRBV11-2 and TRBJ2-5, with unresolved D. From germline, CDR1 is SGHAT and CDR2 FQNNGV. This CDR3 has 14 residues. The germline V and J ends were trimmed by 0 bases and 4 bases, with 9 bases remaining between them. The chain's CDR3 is CASSLEPGLETQYF. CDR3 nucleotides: TGTGCCAGCAGCTTAGAGCCGGGTTTAGAGACCCAGTACTTC. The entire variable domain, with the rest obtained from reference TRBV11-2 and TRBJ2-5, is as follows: EAGVAQSPRYKIIEKRQSVAFWCNPISGHATLYWYQQILGQGPKLLIQFQNNGVVDDSQLPKDRFSAERLKGVDSTLKIQPAKLEDSAVYLCASSLEPGLETQYFGPGTRLLVL.

CDR3 DNA sequence: TGTGCCAGCAGCTTAGGAGGGGGCTTTGACTATGGCTACACCTTC. Its protein is CASSLGGGFDYGYTF. The rearrangement joins TRBV7-2 to TRBJ1-2, with 7 bases matching TRBD1. The CDR3 runs to 15 residues. CDR1 is SGHTA and CDR2 is FQGNSA in the germline V gene. V dropped 1 base and J dropped 3; count of bases not matched to a gene: 5.

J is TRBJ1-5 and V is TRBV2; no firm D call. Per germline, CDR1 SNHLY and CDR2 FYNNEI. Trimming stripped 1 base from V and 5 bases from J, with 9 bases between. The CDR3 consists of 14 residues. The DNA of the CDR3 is TGTGCCAGCAGTGAAGGGCTGGGCTATCAGCCCCAGCATTTT. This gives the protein CASSEGLGYQPQHF.

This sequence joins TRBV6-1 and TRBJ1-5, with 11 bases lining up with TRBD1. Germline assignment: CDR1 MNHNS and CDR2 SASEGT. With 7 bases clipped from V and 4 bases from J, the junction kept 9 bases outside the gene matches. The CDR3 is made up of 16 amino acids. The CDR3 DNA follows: TGTGCCAGCACCGGACAGGGGGCCCTGGGTAATCAGCCCCAGCATTTT. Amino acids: CASTGQGALGNQPQHF.

The DNA of the CDR3 is TGTGCCAGCAGTGAAGTTGACCGTAACTATGGCTACACCTTC. It codes for CASSEVDRNYGYTF. This chain connects TRBV2 to TRBJ1-2, with D unresolved. Germline CDR1 SNHLY, CDR2 FYNNEI. V lost 1 base and J lost 1, with 7 bases in between. This CDR3 is built from 14 residues.

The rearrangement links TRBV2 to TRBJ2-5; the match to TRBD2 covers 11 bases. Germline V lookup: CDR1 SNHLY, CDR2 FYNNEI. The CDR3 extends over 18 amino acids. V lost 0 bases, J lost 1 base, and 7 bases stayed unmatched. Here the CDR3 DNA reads TGTGCCAGCAGTGAAGCGCTCGTAGCGGGGGGGGGCCAAGAGACCCAGTACTTC. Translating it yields CASSEALVAGGGQETQYF.

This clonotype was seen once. CDR3 coding DNA: TGTGCCAGCAGCTTGGCTGGGACGGAATATAATTCACCCCTCCACTTT. As protein: CASSLAGTEYNSPLHF. The gene calls are TRBV5-4 and TRBJ1-6; tentative D call: TRBD1 (5 bases). Germline loops: CDR1 SGHNT, CDR2 YYREEE (reference sequence). Between the trimmed V and J ends, which lost 0 bases and 4 bases, there was a span of 11 bases. The CDR3 spans 16 residues.

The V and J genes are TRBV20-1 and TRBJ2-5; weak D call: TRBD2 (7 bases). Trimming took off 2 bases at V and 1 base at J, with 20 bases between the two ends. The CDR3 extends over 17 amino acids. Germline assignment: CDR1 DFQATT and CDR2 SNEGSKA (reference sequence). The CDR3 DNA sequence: TGCAGTGCTAGACGACTACTGGCGGCGGGGGCCCAAGAGACCCAGTACTTC. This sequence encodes CSARRLLAAGAQETQYF.

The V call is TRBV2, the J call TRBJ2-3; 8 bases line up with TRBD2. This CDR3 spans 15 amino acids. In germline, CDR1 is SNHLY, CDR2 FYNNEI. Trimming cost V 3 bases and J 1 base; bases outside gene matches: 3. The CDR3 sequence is CASSDRRGGTDTQYF. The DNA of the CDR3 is TGTGCCAGCAGTGATCGGCGGGGGGGCACAGATACGCAGTATTTT.

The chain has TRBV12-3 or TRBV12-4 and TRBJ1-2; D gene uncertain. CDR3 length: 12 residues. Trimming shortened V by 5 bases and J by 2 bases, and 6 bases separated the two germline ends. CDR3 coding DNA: TGTGCCAGCAGTGCCCGGAACTATGGCTACACCTTC. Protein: CASSARNYGYTF.

The CDR3 is CASRSGLVDGKLFF. The CDR3 DNA reads as TGTGCCAGCAGGTCGGGGTTAGTGGATGGGAAACTGTTTTTT. V is TRBV6-1 and J is TRBJ1-4; D ambiguous. CDR1 is MNHNS and CDR2 is SASEGT in the germline V gene. The CDR3 sequence is 14 residues long. Trimming cost V 6 bases and J 11 bases, with 19 bases left between them.

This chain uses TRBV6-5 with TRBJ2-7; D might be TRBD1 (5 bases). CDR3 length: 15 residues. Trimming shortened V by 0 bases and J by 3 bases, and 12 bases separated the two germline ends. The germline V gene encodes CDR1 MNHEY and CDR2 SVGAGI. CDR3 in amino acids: CASSYSVIGHYEQYF. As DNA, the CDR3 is TGTGCCAGCAGTTACTCAGTAATTGGACACTACGAGCAGTACTTC.

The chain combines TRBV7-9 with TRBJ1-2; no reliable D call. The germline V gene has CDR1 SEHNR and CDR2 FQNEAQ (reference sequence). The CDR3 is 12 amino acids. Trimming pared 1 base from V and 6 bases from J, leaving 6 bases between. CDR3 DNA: TGTGCCAGCAGCTTAGTGCTAGATGGCTACACCTTC. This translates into CASSLVLDGYTF.

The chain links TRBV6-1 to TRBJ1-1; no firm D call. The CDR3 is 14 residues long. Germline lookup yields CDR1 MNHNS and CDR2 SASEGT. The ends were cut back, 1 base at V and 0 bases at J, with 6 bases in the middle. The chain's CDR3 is CASSEGTMNTEAFF. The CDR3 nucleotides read TGTGCCAGCAGTGAAGGGACCATGAACACTGAAGCTTTCTTT.

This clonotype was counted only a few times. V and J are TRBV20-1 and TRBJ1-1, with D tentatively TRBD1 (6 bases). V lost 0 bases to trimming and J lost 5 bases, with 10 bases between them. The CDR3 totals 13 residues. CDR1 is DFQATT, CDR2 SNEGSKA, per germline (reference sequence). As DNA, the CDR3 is TGCAGTGCTAGAGAAGGACAGAGGACTGAAGCTTTCTTT. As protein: CSAREGQRTEAFF.

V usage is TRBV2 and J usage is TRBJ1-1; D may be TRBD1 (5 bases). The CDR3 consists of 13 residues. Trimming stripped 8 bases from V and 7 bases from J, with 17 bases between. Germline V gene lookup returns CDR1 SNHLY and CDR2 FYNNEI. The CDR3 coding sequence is TGTGCCAGCCGCCGGGGGGGTAGTGATGAAGCTTTCTTT. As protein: CASRRGGSDEAFF. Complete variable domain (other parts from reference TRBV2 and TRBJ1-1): EPEVTQTPSHQVTQMGQEVILRCVPISNHLYFYWYRQILGQKVEFLVSFYNNEISEKSEIFDDQFSVERPDGSNFTLKIRSTKLEDSAMYFCASRRGGSDEAFFGQGTRLTVV.

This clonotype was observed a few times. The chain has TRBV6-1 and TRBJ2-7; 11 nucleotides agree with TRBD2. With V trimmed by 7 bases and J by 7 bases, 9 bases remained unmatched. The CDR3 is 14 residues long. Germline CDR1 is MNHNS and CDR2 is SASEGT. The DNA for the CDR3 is TGTGCCAGCATCCTTAGCGGGGGGGCGAAAGAGCAGTACTTC. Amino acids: CASILSGGAKEQYF.

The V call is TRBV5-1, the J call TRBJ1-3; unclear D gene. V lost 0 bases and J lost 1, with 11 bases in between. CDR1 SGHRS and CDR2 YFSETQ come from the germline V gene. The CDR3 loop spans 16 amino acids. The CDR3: CASSLEMTGSGNTIYF. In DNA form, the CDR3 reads TGCGCCAGCAGCTTGGAGATGACGGGGTCTGGAAACACCATATATTTT.

The CDR3 sequence is CSARWTSVETQYF. CDR3 DNA sequence: TGCAGTGCTAGATGGACTAGCGTAGAGACCCAGTACTTC. V is TRBV20-1 and J is TRBJ2-5; 9 positions match TRBD2. Germline values: CDR1 DFQATT, CDR2 SNEGSKA (reference sequence). Trimming cost V 2 bases and J 4 bases; bases outside gene matches: 2. This CDR3 region has 13 residues.